This T cell receptor beta chain originates from a study of blood T cells in healthy people across ages. This CDR3 region has 13 residues. Germline assignment: CDR1 MNHNS and CDR2 SASEGT. A second about 7 to 12 cycle PCR used barcoded and J-beta primers. Using its own MiXCR run on the 5' RACE reads, TCRdb lists one record per CDR3 protein. This table has hundreds of thousands of distinct CDR3 sequences, 52% appearing once. With respect to this clonotype: The antigen is not known. One end of the junction varies from germline; a read error may be responsible.

Findings and limits, study-wide: Naive CD4+ cell counts and diversity both ran higher in long-lived than in aged donors. Naive T cell percentage and TCR beta diversity correlated strongly.

The sample comprised blood. The genes are TRBV6-1 and TRBJ2-4; D possibly corresponds to TRBD1 (6 bases). The J call is doubtful: the DNA matches TRBJ2-7 better. The receptor comes from an elderly woman in good health. CDR3 sequence reads: CATSGGQGYEQYF. CDR3 in DNA: TGTGCCACCAGTGGGGGCCAGGGGTACGAGCAGTACTTC.